A selection of T cell receptor beta chains follows, all from one sample in a study of immune characterization of retroperitoneal liposarcoma. Each CDR3 protein gets one entry after TCRdb re-called the PCR reads with MiXCR. The sample lists over 15,000 distinct CDR3 sequences; 35% to 40% were seen once. Sequencing used blood. All receptors come from a male donor with retroperitoneal liposarcoma. CDR3s include the opening cysteine and the closing phenylalanine or tryptophan. Fields, in order: V gene, J gene, CDR3 protein.

TRBV6-1	TRBJ2-3	CASRYTDTQYF
TRBV10-2	TRBJ2-3	CAGSGSRSSDTQYF
TRBV6-6	TRBJ2-3	CASRRGRQSIFTDTQYF
TRBV6-1	TRBJ2-3	CASSKGQGILDTQYF
TRBV6-1	TRBJ2-7	CASRDFSREQYF
TRBV27	TRBJ2-5	CASRTSGVGRETQYF
TRBV12-3/TRBV12-4	TRBJ2-5	CASSFTGIGETQYF
TRBV7-2	TRBJ2-3	CASSLAPSLLSSTDTQYF
TRBV28	-	CASNPGQINNEQFF
TRBV28	TRBJ2-3	CASSPPYFENTQYF
TRBV7-6	-	CASSATRRDNEQYF